This entry lists 24 T cell receptor beta chains sequenced from one sample in a study of cytomegalovirus exposure and HLA in healthy donors. The PCR was carried out with 60 Vbeta primers and 13 Jbeta primers. Profiling relied on immunoSEQ multiplex PCR, and the TCRdb table lists in-frame clones only, not all of them. In total, the table holds fewer than 150,000 clones. The sample was PBMCs. The receptor source for this set is a man between 18 and 35 years old in good health and CMV-seronegative.

V and J are TRBV28 and TRBJ1-5; tentatively, D is TRBD1 (5 bases). The V and J ends lost 2 bases and 4 bases respectively, with 15 bases between them. Germline V gene data show CDR1 as MDHEN and CDR2 as SYDVKM. The CDR3 is 16 amino acids. DNA of the CDR3: TGTGCCAGCAGTTTAGACTGGGGCAGGGCAAATCAGCCCCAGCATTTT. Translated: CASSLDWGRANQPQHF.

V is TRBV15 and J is TRBJ2-3; 12 bases align to TRBD2. The CDR3 sequence is 17 residues long. Germline V gene data show CDR1 as LNHNV and CDR2 as YYDKDF (reference sequence). The junction had 9 bases not matched to a gene; V was cut back by 0 bases and J by 8 bases. The CDR3 DNA sequence: TGTGCCACCAGCAGAGATGGAGGACTAGCGGGGAGGGGTACGCAGTATTTT. Translation gives CATSRDGGLAGRGTQYF.

The V call is TRBV9, the J call TRBJ2-7; a weak D match, TRBD2 (6 bases). The V gene lost 4 bases and the J gene lost 3 bases, with 11 bases spanning the gap. This CDR3 has 13 amino acids. Germline V gene sequence: CDR1 SGDLS, CDR2 YYNGEE. Written as DNA, the CDR3 is TGTGCCAGCAGCCCTAGCGACCACTACGAGCAGTACTTC. Its translation: CASSPSDHYEQYF.

The rearrangement uses TRBV21-1 and TRBJ2-5; TRBD1 is taken as the D call from the table, unchecked against the DNA. TRBV21-1 is an annotated pseudogene. This CDR3 is built from 16 residues. For the CDR3, the DNA is TGTGCCAGCAGCCAAGGAAACTACGACAGGGGGCCTCCCCAGTACTTC. Translating it yields CASSQGNYDRGPPQYF.

The chain couples TRBV29-1 to TRBJ2-5; D may be TRBD1 (6 bases). Trimming removed 2 bases at V and 5 bases at J, with 12 bases between. Germline assignment: CDR1 SQVTM and CDR2 ANQGSEA. This CDR3 region has 13 residues. CDR3 DNA sequence: TGCAGCGTTGAACGGGACACGGGGGAGACCCAGTACTTC. This translates into CSVERDTGETQYF. The full variable domain, its missing parts supplied by reference TRBV29-1 and TRBJ2-5, is SAVISQKPSRDICQRGTSLTIQCQVDSQVTMMFWYRQQPGQSLTLIATANQGSEATYESGFVIDKFPISRPNLTFSTLTVSNMSPEDSSIYLCSVERDTGETQYFGPGTRLLVL.

This sequence joins TRBV4-2 and TRBJ1-2; 7 nucleotides match TRBD1. Germline V gives CDR1 LGHNA, CDR2 YNFKEQ. Unmatched junction bases numbered 21, after V lost 4 bases and J lost 4 bases. This CDR3 comprises 19 residues. The CDR3 DNA is TGTGCCAGCAGCCCCCGAGGGACACAGGGGTCCCCCGCGAGCTATGGCTACACCTTC. Its translation: CASSPRGTQGSPASYGYTF.

This chain uses TRBV6-1 with TRBJ2-5; TRBD2 matches 14 bases. The DNA end is a closer match to TRBJ2-7, so the J assignment may be wrong. The CDR3 contains 20 residues. Germline values: CDR1 MNHNS, CDR2 SASEGT. CDR3 sequence (DNA): TGTGCCAGCAGTGAAGATCCTAATCCGGGACTAGCGGGAGAGTGGTACGAGCAGTACTTC. It codes for CASSEDPNPGLAGEWYEQYF.

This sequence joins TRBV25-1 and TRBJ2-1; TRBD1 matches at 9 bases. This CDR3 has 15 residues. Germline loops: CDR1 MGHDK, CDR2 SYGVNS. The V and J ends lost 8 bases and 0 bases, in that order; junction bases with no gene match: 5. DNA of the CDR3: TGTGCCAGCCGCTCGGGACAGGGCTCCTACAATGAGCAGTTCTTC. It codes for CASRSGQGSYNEQFF. The whole variable domain, filled in from reference TRBV25-1 and TRBJ2-1, reads EADIYQTPRYLVIGTGKKITLECSQTMGHDKMYWYQQDPGMELHLIHYSYGVNSTEKGDLSSESTVSRIRTEHFPLTLESARPSHTSQYLCASRSGQGSYNEQFFGPGTRLTVL.

V usage is TRBV30 and J usage is TRBJ1-2, with TRBD1 as a possible D gene (6 bases). Per germline, CDR1 GTSNPN and CDR2 SVGIG (reference sequence). The CDR3 spans 13 residues. The V gene lost 0 bases and the J gene lost 8 bases, with 13 bases spanning the gap. CDR3 in DNA: TGTGCCTGGAGTGTAGGGGGGGCAGTAGGCTACACCTTC. Translated: CAWSVGGAVGYTF.

The chain uses TRBV6-5 and TRBJ2-1; 10 bases fit TRBD1. Germline CDR1 and CDR2: MNHEY and SVGAGI. The V and J ends lost 6 bases and 4 bases, in that order; junction bases with no gene match: 3. There are 14 residues in the CDR3. DNA for the CDR3: TGTGCCAGCAGGGGACAGGGGCGTTACAATGAGCAGTTCTTC. Translated: CASRGQGRYNEQFF.

CDR3 loop: CASSFRERSNQPQHF. CDR3 nucleotide sequence: TGTGCCAGCAGCTTTAGGGAGCGGAGCAATCAGCCCCAGCATTTT. V usage is TRBV5-6 and J usage is TRBJ1-5; D unresolved. V was pared by 2 bases and J by 1 base, with 10 bases between. Germline lookup yields CDR1 SGHDT and CDR2 YYEEEE. This CDR3 is built from 15 residues.

This chain connects TRBV7-3 to TRBJ2-1; tentatively, D is TRBD1 (6 bases). The CDR3 sequence is 14 residues long. The V gene's germline CDR1 is SGHTA and CDR2 FQGTGA. V was pared by 9 bases and J by 4 bases, with 16 bases between. The CDR3 here is CASRIEGVYNEQFF. The CDR3 DNA sequence: TGTGCCAGTCGTATTGAGGGGGTTTACAATGAGCAGTTCTTC.

V is TRBV30 and J is TRBJ1-3; no clear D. There are 17 residues in the CDR3. CDR1 is GTSNPN and CDR2 is SVGIG in the germline V gene (reference sequence). Trimming left V 4 bases short and J 4 bases short, with 23 bases between. The CDR3 protein is CAWTPFTMGLGGNTIYF. DNA for the CDR3: TGTGCCTGGACTCCATTTACGATGGGCCTTGGGGGAAACACCATATATTTT.

The chain carries TRBV29-1 and TRBJ2-2, with 11 bases that match TRBD2. Germline loops: CDR1 SQVTM, CDR2 ANQGSEA. Unmatched junction bases numbered 6, after V lost 6 bases and J lost 6 bases. The CDR3 has 14 amino acids. The CDR3 region is CSVLTSGSSGELFF. The CDR3 DNA follows: TGCAGCGTATTAACTAGCGGGAGTTCCGGGGAGCTGTTTTTT.

V gene TRBV6-1 combines with J gene TRBJ1-1; D gene unclear. This CDR3 has 16 residues. Deletions cut 4 bases from V and 0 bases from J, with 15 bases between. From germline, CDR1 is MNHNS and CDR2 SASEGT. The CDR3 nucleotides are TGTGCCAGCAGTGTGCCCAAGACGGGGTTGAACACTGAAGCTTTCTTT. It yields the protein CASSVPKTGLNTEAFF.

This rearrangement joins TRBV28 to TRBJ1-2; D not resolved. The germline gives CDR1 MDHEN, CDR2 SYDVKM. V was trimmed by 2 bases and J by 5 bases, leaving 6 bases between them. The CDR3 contains 12 residues. This CDR3 is CASSLQAYGYTF. For the CDR3, the DNA is TGTGCCAGCAGTTTACAGGCTTATGGCTACACCTTC.

This chain connects TRBV25-1 to TRBJ2-1; D unresolved. Germline-derived CDR1 and CDR2 are MGHDK and SYGVNS. The CDR3 is 11 residues long. V lost 0 bases, J lost 8 bases, and 2 bases lay in between. The CDR3 DNA sequence: TGTGCCAGCAGTGAATACTATGAGCAGTTCTTC. Protein product: CASSEYYEQFF.

The V call is TRBV6-6, the J call TRBJ2-7; tentative D call: TRBD2 (5 bases). Trimming shortened V by 6 bases and J by 3 bases, and 6 bases separated the two germline ends. Germline V gene lookup returns CDR1 MNHNY and CDR2 SVGAGI (reference sequence). The CDR3 sequence is 11 residues long. The CDR3 is CASSAGYEQYF. The CDR3 DNA reads as TGTGCCAGCAGCGCGGGCTACGAGCAGTACTTC.

The chain uses TRBV5-1 and TRBJ2-3, with D possibly matching TRBD2 (5 bases). CDR3 length equals 15 residues. CDR1 and CDR2 (germline): SGHRS, YFSETQ. V was pared by 3 bases and J by 2 bases, with 13 bases between. CDR3 DNA sequence: TGCGCCAGCAGCTCGGAGGTGGGGATCACAGATACGCAGTATTTT. Protein sequence: CASSSEVGITDTQYF.

In the case of this clone: The junction differs from germline at one of its ends, possibly a read error. The gene calls are TRBV4-2 and TRBJ1-1, with a weak D call TRBD1 (6 bases). CDR1 and CDR2 from the germline V gene are LGHNA and YNFKEQ. This CDR3 comprises 14 residues. CDR3 DNA sequence: TGTGCCAGCAGCCAAGAAGGGACAATGACTGGAGCTTTCTTT. It encodes CASSQEGTMTGAFF.

This chain uses TRBV19 with TRBJ1-1, with TRBD1 as a possible D gene (5 bases). The germline V gene has CDR1 LNHDA and CDR2 SQIVND (reference sequence). The V and J ends lost 5 bases and 3 bases respectively, with 16 bases between them. This CDR3 has 15 residues. This chain's CDR3 is CASSRGDGRYTEAFF. In DNA form, the CDR3 reads TGTGCCAGTAGTCGGGGGGACGGAAGGTACACTGAAGCTTTCTTT.

The gene calls are TRBV5-1 and TRBJ1-2; maybe TRBD1 (6 bases). The ends were cut back, 4 bases at V and 1 base at J, with 17 bases in the middle. The germline gives CDR1 SGHRS, CDR2 YFSETQ. This CDR3 has 16 amino acids. The CDR3: CASSANPGQFNYGYTF. The CDR3 DNA sequence: TGCGCCAGCAGCGCTAACCCAGGACAGTTTAACTATGGCTACACCTTC.

The CDR3 region is CATRSLRGYNEQFF. CDR3 nucleotide sequence: TGTGCCACGCGATCATTAAGGGGTTACAATGAGCAGTTCTTC. This rearrangement joins TRBV28 to TRBJ2-1, with D possibly matching TRBD1 (5 bases). The ends were cut back, 10 bases at V and 4 bases at J, with 17 bases in the middle. The germline gives CDR1 MDHEN, CDR2 SYDVKM. This CDR3 comprises 14 residues.

The rearrangement joins TRBV18 to TRBJ2-5; TRBD1 might be the D (6 bases). CDR1 is KGHSH and CDR2 is LQKENI in the germline V gene. The CDR3 is made up of 15 amino acids. V lost 1 base to trimming and J lost 2 bases, with 11 bases between them. CDR3 residues: CASSPLNDRQETQYF. The CDR3 nucleotides read TGTGCCAGCTCACCACTAAATGACAGGCAAGAGACCCAGTACTTC.